The clone carrying this T cell receptor (beta chain) is medium-sized. Antigen specificity is unknown. General study results and limits: The larger-cohort validation was restricted to a single TCR beta V-J rearrangement rather than whole repertoires. Tumor Treg TCRs overlapped most with tumor naive CD4+ cells. Tumor memory CD4+ T cell TCR gene usage clustered with blood and lymph node memory CD4+ cells and lymph node naive CD4+ cells.

Constant-region reverse primers amplified full-length variable regions, followed by semi-nested Nested Universal Primer A PCR. TCRdb re-called the 5' RACE reads through MiXCR, storing one row per CDR3 protein. Counted here are approximately 8,700 distinct CDR3 sequences, roughly a sixth occurring once; the ten biggest clones make up about 3.5%. V was pared by 5 bases and J by 4 bases, with 5 bases of the junction left unmatched. CDR1 is SGHTA and CDR2 is FQGNSA in the germline V gene. This CDR3 region has 15 residues. The rearrangement links TRBV7-2 to TRBJ2-1, with 10 bases lining up with TRBD2. This clonotype originated in a female donor with breast cancer. The material sequenced was memory CD4+ T cells sorted from blood. The subset here: memory CD4+ T cells, CD4+CD45RO+CD25-. As DNA, the CDR3 is TGTGCCAGCAGCCTCGGACTAGCGGAATACAATGAGCAGTTCTTC. Translation gives CASSLGLAEYNEQFF.